These 30 T cell receptor beta chains share one sample of origin, sequenced in a study of shared clonotypes between healthy human individuals. Libraries were prepared by immunoSEQ multiplex PCR; TCRdb keeps only in-frame clonotypes and omits some of them. The table lists some 470,000 clones, about 79% of them singletons. Material for sequencing was PBMCs. All receptors derive from a woman aged 40 to 50 in good health. Some clones in this sample may be carry-over from other donors' samples.

V gene TRBV2 combines with J gene TRBJ1-3; D gene ambiguous. CDR1 SNHLY and CDR2 FYNNEI come from the germline V gene. Between the trimmed V and J ends, which lost 3 bases and 0 bases, there was a span of 6 bases. The CDR3 totals 14 residues. CDR3 sequence reads: CASSDRFSGNTIYF. Here the CDR3 DNA reads TGTGCCAGCAGTGACCGGTTCTCTGGAAACACCATATATTTT. Full variable domain (remainder filled in from reference TRBV2 and TRBJ1-3): EPEVTQTPSHQVTQMGQEVILRCVPISNHLYFYWYRQILGQKVEFLVSFYNNEISEKSEIFDDQFSVERPDGSNFTLKIRSTKLEDSAMYFCASSDRFSGNTIYFGEGSWLTVV.

A note on this clone: A read error likely explains this, since a far larger clone differs by one base. This chain links TRBV7-9 with TRBJ2-7; either TRBD1 or TRBD2 may supply D (5 bases each). Germline V CDR1 and CDR2: SEHNR, FQNEAQ (reference sequence). Trimming removed 1 base at V and 2 bases at J, with 12 bases between. The length of the CDR3 is 15 residues. The CDR3: CASSLVGVRAYEQYF. The CDR3 nucleotides read TGTGCCAGCAGCTTAGTGGGGGTCCGCGCCTACGAGCAGTACTTC.

This clone showed up just once. The chain recombines TRBV6-6 with TRBJ1-4; D perhaps matches TRBD1 (6 bases). The ends were cut back, 7 bases at V and 3 bases at J, with 12 bases in the middle. CDR3 size: 14 residues. Germline-derived CDR1 and CDR2 are MNHNY and SVGAGI (reference sequence). The CDR3 here is CASNSRGPNEKLFF. The DNA for the CDR3 is TGTGCCAGCAATTCCAGGGGACCTAATGAAAAACTGTTTTTT.

The chain links TRBV4-1 to TRBJ2-3; 9 bases are shared with TRBD1. Trimming removed 2 bases from V and 5 bases from J; junction bases left unmatched: 5. The CDR3 is 15 amino acids. Germline V gives CDR1 MGHRA, CDR2 YSYEKL. CDR3 coding DNA: TGCGCCAGCAGCCAAAGGGACAGGGATAGAGATACGCAGTATTTT. Amino acid sequence: CASSQRDRDRDTQYF.

The V gene is TRBV5-6, the J gene TRBJ2-3, with D hard to call. CDR1 is SGHDT, CDR2 YYEEEE, per germline. The CDR3 covers 11 residues. The V end was cut by 3 bases, the J end by 6 bases, with 5 bases between. CDR3 sequence: CASSWKDTQYF. The CDR3 coding sequence is TGTGCCAGCAGCTGGAAGGATACGCAGTATTTT.

The rearrangement uses TRBV2 and TRBJ2-2; the match to TRBD2 covers 16 bases. The CDR3 covers 21 residues. The junction had 14 bases not matched to a gene; V was cut back by 6 bases and J by 1 base. The germline V gene has CDR1 SNHLY and CDR2 FYNNEI. CDR3 DNA: TGTGCCAGCAGGGTCAACCCGGGACTAGCGGGAGGGCGAGGGAACACCGGGGAGCTGTTTTTT. Amino acid sequence: CASRVNPGLAGGRGNTGELFF.

The V gene is TRBV4-3, the J gene TRBJ2-2, with TRBD1 matching 10 bases. The CDR3 length is 17 residues. Germline V gene data show CDR1 as LGHNA and CDR2 as YSLEER. Trimming at V came to 3 bases and at J to 7 bases, leaving 11 bases not matched to a gene. CDR3 protein: CASSQTSGTGVIGELFF. The DNA for the CDR3 is TGCGCCAGCAGCCAGACCTCCGGGACAGGGGTTATCGGGGAGCTGTTTTTT.

The rearrangement uses TRBV11-2 and TRBJ2-7; no definite D call. The germline gives CDR1 SGHAT, CDR2 FQNNGV. The CDR3 length is 13 residues. V shed 7 bases and J shed 5 bases, with 15 bases lying between them. The CDR3 DNA follows: TGTGCCAGCACCTCGGCCCGTTGGAACGAGCAGTACTTC. This gives the protein CASTSARWNEQYF.

This chain uses TRBV28 with TRBJ1-5; 7 bases are shared with TRBD1. The V segment lost 6 bases and the J segment 2 bases; nucleotides outside the gene matches: 4. Germline lookup yields CDR1 MDHEN and CDR2 SYDVKM. There are 14 residues in the CDR3. As DNA, the CDR3 is TGTGCCAGCAGACACAGGGGCCGCAATCAGCCCCAGCATTTT. It encodes CASRHRGRNQPQHF.

This clone was detected a few times. The J gene is TRBJ2-7, the V gene TRBV6-5; D possibly corresponds to TRBD2 (6 bases). V lost 2 bases to trimming and J lost 0 bases, with 11 bases between them. This CDR3 region has 15 residues. Germline V gives CDR1 MNHEY, CDR2 SVGAGI. This CDR3 reads CASSYGIADSYEQYF. The CDR3 nucleotides are TGTGCCAGCAGTTACGGGATAGCGGACTCCTACGAGCAGTACTTC.

In the case of this clone: Relative to the germline gene, one junction end is altered; a read error may explain this. The chain carries TRBV28 and TRBJ2-7; 8 bases align to TRBD2. This CDR3 spans 14 amino acids. CDR1 MDHEN and CDR2 SYDVKM come from the germline V gene. CDR3 amino acids: CASRKRERSYAQYF. In DNA form, the CDR3 reads TGTGCCAGCAGAAAGCGGGAGAGGTCCTACGCGCAGTACTTC.

In this sample, this clone turned up many times. The V call is TRBV7-2, the J call TRBJ1-1; no reliable D call. Deletions cut 2 bases from V and 2 bases from J, with 12 bases between. The CDR3 runs 15 residues. Germline-derived CDR1 and CDR2 are SGHTA and FQGNSA. CDR3 sequence: CASSLISGPNTEAFF. CDR3 nucleotide sequence: TGTGCCAGCAGCTTAATTTCCGGGCCAAACACTGAAGCTTTCTTT.

In the case of this clone: A much larger clone is a single base away; this may be a read error. The chain carries TRBV18 and TRBJ1-3; no clear D. Germline V gene sequence: CDR1 KGHSH, CDR2 LQKENI. The CDR3 is 13 residues long. In nucleotides, the CDR3 is TGTGCCAGCTCACGGGAAGCTGGAAACACCATACATTTT. Translating it yields CASSREAGNTIHF.

The V call is TRBV18, the J call TRBJ1-1; D may be TRBD1 (6 bases). This CDR3 is 12 amino acids long. The V end lost 8 bases, the J end lost 4 bases, and 11 bases lay between the germline ends. Germline-derived CDR1 and CDR2 are KGHSH and LQKENI. Written as DNA, the CDR3 is TGTGCCAGCGGTAGGGGGGTCACTGAAGCTTTCTTT. Protein sequence: CASGRGVTEAFF. Full variable domain (missing parts from reference TRBV18 and TRBJ1-1): NAGVMQNPRHLVRRRGQEARLRCSPMKGHSHVYWYRQLPEEGLKFMVYLQKENIIDESGMPKERFSAEFPKEGPSILRIQQVVRGDSAAYFCASGRGVTEAFFGQGTRLTVV.

There are a few counts of this clone. The chain combines TRBV6-1 with TRBJ2-1, with TRBD2 identical over 8 bases. Germline values: CDR1 MNHNS, CDR2 SASEGT. The length of the CDR3 is 15 residues. Unmatched junction bases numbered 6, after V lost 1 base and J lost 7 bases. CDR3 sequence: CASSEVAGGQNEQFF. The CDR3 DNA reads TGTGCCAGCAGTGAAGTTGCGGGAGGTCAGAATGAGCAGTTCTTC.

Worth noting for this clone: Because it lacks the conserved phenylalanine or tryptophan at the end, this CDR3 is likely a read error. V is TRBV7-9 and J is TRBJ2-7; no clear D. The germline gives CDR1 SEHNR, CDR2 FQNEAQ (reference sequence). Deletions cut 5 bases from V and 0 bases from J, with 11 bases between. CDR3 length equals 14 residues. The CDR3 reads CASSQNSYSYEQYS. In DNA, the CDR3 is TGTGCCAGCAGCCAAAACAGTTACTCCTACGAGCAGTACTCC.

The chain employs TRBV4-1 and TRBJ2-1, with D possibly matching TRBD1 (5 bases). The ends were cut back, 4 bases at V and 4 bases at J, with 17 bases in the middle. The CDR3 extends over 16 amino acids. CDR1 MGHRA and CDR2 YSYEKL come from the germline V gene. This CDR3 reads CASSLGLPGLYNEQFF. The CDR3 coding sequence is TGCGCCAGCAGCCTGGGGCTTCCGGGCCTATACAATGAGCAGTTCTTC.

This clone came up once. The chain uses TRBV5-8 and TRBJ1-5; D gene uncertain. The V end was cut by 2 bases, the J end by 5 bases, with 8 bases between. Germline-derived CDR1 and CDR2 are SGHTS and YDEGEE. This CDR3 contains 13 residues. In DNA form, the CDR3 reads TGTGCCAGCAGCTTCGGCGGGGATCAGCCCCAGCATTTT. Protein product: CASSFGGDQPQHF.

The rearrangement joins TRBV7-2 to TRBJ2-1, with D possibly called TRBD1 or TRBD2 (5 bases each). The CDR3 is made up of 15 amino acids. Looked up from germline, CDR1 is SGHTA and CDR2 is FQGNSA. V was clipped by 1 base and J by 3 bases, with 10 bases between them. The CDR3 nucleotides are TGTGCCAGCAGCTTAGGGTCAGGGAGCTACAATGAGCAGTTCTTC. Amino acid sequence: CASSLGSGSYNEQFF.

This rearrangement joins TRBV5-1 to TRBJ2-6; no definite D call. Trimming removed 2 bases at V and 7 bases at J, with 10 bases between. From germline, CDR1 is SGHRS and CDR2 YFSETQ. CDR3 size: 14 residues. For the CDR3, the DNA is TGCGCCAGCAGCTTTATGGCCCCCGCCAACGTCCTGACTTTC. Residues: CASSFMAPANVLTF.

The chain is built from TRBV7-2 and TRBJ2-7; 11 bases are a match to TRBD1. Trimming at V came to 5 bases and at J to 3 bases, leaving 12 bases not matched to a gene. Germline CDR1 and CDR2: SGHTA and FQGNSA. The CDR3 length is 17 residues. CDR3 protein: CASSVRTGQGASYEQYF. CDR3 sequence (DNA): TGTGCCAGCAGCGTACGCACCGGACAGGGGGCGAGCTACGAGCAGTACTTC.

Notes on this clone: One end of the junction is discordant with germline, which a read error may explain. The V call is TRBV10-3, the J call TRBJ2-7; 7 positions match TRBD1. The germline V gene has CDR1 ENHRY and CDR2 SYGVKD. The CDR3 has 15 residues. The CDR3 DNA reads TGTGCCAGCAGTGTAGGGACAGCTAACACCTACGAGCAGTACTTC. This gives the protein CASSVGTANTYEQYF.

This chain uses TRBV7-2 with TRBJ2-2; D call uncertain. The germline CDR1 and CDR2 sequences are SGHTA and FQGNSA. The CDR3 is 14 residues long. The V gene lost 6 bases and the J gene lost 4 bases, with 12 bases spanning the gap. CDR3 in DNA: TGTGCCAGCAGAGCCAGGTGGGGCACCGGGGAGCTGTTTTTT. Protein: CASRARWGTGELFF.

As regards this clone: A far larger clone is only one base removed, so a read error is likely. The CDR3 is CANSEQGEGAKNIQYF. In DNA form, the CDR3 reads TGTGCCAACAGTGAGCAGGGGGAAGGGGCCAAAAACATTCAGTACTTC. This chain joins TRBV6-1 and TRBJ2-4; TRBD1 matches 7 bases. Germline V CDR1 and CDR2: MNHNS, SASEGT. The CDR3 is made up of 16 amino acids.

The rearrangement joins TRBV4-2 to TRBJ2-3, with a tentative D call TRBD2 (6 bases). Trimming stripped 2 bases from V and 2 bases from J, with 14 bases between. The CDR3 length is 16 residues. CDR1 and CDR2 from the germline V gene are LGHNA and YNFKEQ. The CDR3 protein is CASSQFFGGYTDTQYF. CDR3 nucleotides: TGTGCCAGCAGCCAATTTTTCGGGGGATACACAGATACGCAGTATTTT.

The rearrangement uses TRBV7-8 and TRBJ2-3; 10 nucleotides align to TRBD2. CDR1 SGHVS and CDR2 FQNEAQ come from the germline V gene. The CDR3 consists of 15 residues. Losses at the gene ends were 7 bases for V and 6 bases for J; bases not matched to a gene: 10. For the CDR3, the DNA is TGTGCCAGCACCCAATCTGAGCGGGGGGGGGATACGCAGTATTTT. Encoded protein: CASTQSERGGDTQYF.

In its sample, this clone was seen a few times. This rearrangement joins TRBV15 to TRBJ2-1, with no clear D. There are 15 residues in the CDR3. Germline assignment: CDR1 LNHNV and CDR2 YYDKDF (reference sequence). V lost 3 bases to trimming and J lost 2 bases, with 11 bases between them. CDR3 protein: CATSSDSGPYNEQFF. The CDR3 coding sequence is TGTGCCACCAGCAGTGACTCGGGCCCCTACAATGAGCAGTTCTTC.

Concerning this clone itself: The sample contains more than one DNA sequence encoding this CDR3. The rearrangement uses TRBV18 and TRBJ2-7; D unresolved. V gave up 2 bases and J gave up 2 bases, with 7 bases separating them. CDR3 length: 13 residues. Germline loops: CDR1 KGHSH, CDR2 LQKENI. CDR3 in amino acids: CASSPGDPYEQYF. The DNA of the CDR3 is TGTGCCAGCTCACCAGGGGATCCCTACGAGCAGTACTTC. The full variable domain, with the rest looked up from reference TRBV18 and TRBJ2-7, is NAGVMQNPRHLVRRRGQEARLRCSPMKGHSHVYWYRQLPEEGLKFMVYLQKENIIDESGMPKERFSAEFPKEGPSILRIQQVVRGDSAAYFCASSPGDPYEQYFGPGTRLTVT.

The rearrangement links TRBV7-3 to TRBJ2-3; possibly TRBD1 for D (6 bases). The CDR3 loop spans 13 amino acids. Per germline, CDR1 SGHTA and CDR2 FQGTGA. V dropped 8 bases and J dropped 6 bases, with 15 bases sitting between them. CDR3 region: CASSGVGGDTQYF. The CDR3 DNA reads TGTGCCAGCTCAGGGGTCGGCGGGGATACGCAGTATTTT.

The chain has TRBV2 and TRBJ2-6; D remains ambiguous. V lost 6 bases, J lost 0 bases, and 12 bases lay in between. The CDR3 spans 16 residues. The germline CDR1 and CDR2 sequences are SNHLY and FYNNEI. The CDR3 region has the DNA TGTGCCAGCAGCGCCAACAGTTACTCTGGGGCCAACGTCCTGACTTTC. Its protein product is CASSANSYSGANVLTF.